This section outlines one T cell receptor (beta chain) sequence together with its context. The data belong to a study of blood T cell repertoires in COVID-19. Across the whole study: Acute and convalescent COVID-19 specimens originated in the United States, Italy and Spain.

Germline CDR1 and CDR2: GTSNPN and SVGIG (reference sequence). Trimming cost V 4 bases and J 7 bases; bases outside gene matches: 4. This CDR3 is 14 amino acids long. This table comes from immunoSEQ multiplex PCR, and its TCRdb copy is limited to in-frame clones, with some not included. The table has roughly 150,000 clones, 65% to 85% seen once. The sample consisted of PBMCs or T cells enriched from blood (not recorded which). The receptor was derived from a man in his forties or fifties who had recovered from COVID-19. This chain links TRBV30 with TRBJ2-2; 12 bases line up with TRBD2. Written as DNA, the CDR3 is TGTGCCTGGAAGGGACTAGCGGGCTTCGGGGAGCTGTTTTTT. Protein sequence: CAWKGLAGFGELFF.